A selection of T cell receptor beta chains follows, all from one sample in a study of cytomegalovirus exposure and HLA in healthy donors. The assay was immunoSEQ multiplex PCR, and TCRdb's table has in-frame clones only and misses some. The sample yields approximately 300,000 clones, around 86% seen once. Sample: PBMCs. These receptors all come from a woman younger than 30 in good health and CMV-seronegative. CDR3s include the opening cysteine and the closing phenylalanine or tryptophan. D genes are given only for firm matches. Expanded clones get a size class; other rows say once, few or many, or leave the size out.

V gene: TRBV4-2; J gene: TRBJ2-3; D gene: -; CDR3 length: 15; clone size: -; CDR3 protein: CASSQDSGKADTQYF; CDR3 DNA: TGTGCCAGCAGCCAAGATTCCGGGAAAGCAGATACGCAGTATTTT
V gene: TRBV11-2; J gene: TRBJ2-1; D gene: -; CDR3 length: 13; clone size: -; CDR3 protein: CASSWGGAPEQFF; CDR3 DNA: TGTGCCAGCAGCTGGGGGGGGGCGCCTGAGCAGTTCTTC
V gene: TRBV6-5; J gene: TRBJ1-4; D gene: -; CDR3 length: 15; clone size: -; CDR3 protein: CASSPLGGTNEKLFF; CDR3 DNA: TGTGCCAGCAGTCCCCTTGGGGGGACTAATGAAAAACTGTTTTTT
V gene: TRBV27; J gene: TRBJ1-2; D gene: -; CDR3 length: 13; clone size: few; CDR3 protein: CASSREVNYGYTF; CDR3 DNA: TGTGCCAGCAGCAGGGAAGTGAACTATGGCTACACCTTC
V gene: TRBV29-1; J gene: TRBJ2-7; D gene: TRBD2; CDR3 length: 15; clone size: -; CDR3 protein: CSALGLAGENYEQYF; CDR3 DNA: TGCAGCGCTCTCGGATTAGCGGGAGAAAACTACGAGCAGTACTTC
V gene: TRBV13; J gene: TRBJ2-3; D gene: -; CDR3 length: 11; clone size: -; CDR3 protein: CASRYSDTQYF; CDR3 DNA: TGTGCCAGCAGGTACTCAGATACGCAGTATTTT
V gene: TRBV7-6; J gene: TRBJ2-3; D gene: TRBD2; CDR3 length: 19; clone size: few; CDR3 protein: CASSTTPLLAGDFTDTQYF; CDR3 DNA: TGTGCCAGCAGCACCACCCCCCTACTAGCGGGAGATTTCACAGATACGCAGTATTTT
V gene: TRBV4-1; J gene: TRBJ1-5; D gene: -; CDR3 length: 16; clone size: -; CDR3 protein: CASSQSTGLGGQPQHF; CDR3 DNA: TGCGCCAGCAGCCAGAGTACCGGGCTAGGGGGTCAGCCCCAGCATTTT
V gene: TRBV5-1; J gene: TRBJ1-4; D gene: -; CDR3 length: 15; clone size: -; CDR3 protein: CASSWMGGGQEKLFF; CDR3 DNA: TGCGCCAGCAGCTGGATGGGAGGGGGTCAGGAAAAACTGTTTTTT
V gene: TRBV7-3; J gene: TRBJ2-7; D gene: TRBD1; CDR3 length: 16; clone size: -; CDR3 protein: CASSFAPPGQGYEQYF; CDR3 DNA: TGTGCCAGCAGCTTTGCCCCTCCGGGACAGGGATACGAGCAGTACTTC